The 6 T cell receptor beta chains in this list originate from one sample, sequenced in a study of long-term antiretroviral therapy in people with HIV. An immunoSEQ assay, version v3.0, was performed at survey level. This table comes from immunoSEQ multiplex PCR, and its TCRdb copy is limited to in-frame clones, with some not included. The sample records tens of thousands of clones, roughly 93% being singletons. The material was unsorted PBMCs, obtained 6.2 years after starting antiretroviral therapy. The receptor source for this set is a man aged 40-49 years with HIV.

The rearrangement links TRBV4-1 to TRBJ1-1; D unclear. Germline lookup yields CDR1 MGHRA and CDR2 YSYEKL. This CDR3 spans 13 amino acids. The germline V and J ends were trimmed by 1 base and 5 bases, with 8 bases remaining between them. Here the CDR3 reads CASSQGEWTEAFF. DNA of the CDR3: TGCGCCAGCAGCCAAGGGGAGTGGACTGAAGCTTTCTTT.

V gene TRBV7-9 combines with J gene TRBJ1-2; a possible D gene is TRBD1 (5 bases). Germline loops: CDR1 SEHNR, CDR2 FQNEAQ (reference sequence). The CDR3 has 12 amino acids. V lost 5 bases, J lost 4 bases, and 8 bases lay in between. The DNA for the CDR3 is TGTGCCAGCAGCGCCGACAGCTATGGCTACACCTTC. Protein sequence: CASSADSYGYTF.

For this clone: One end of the junction varies from germline; a read error may be responsible. The chain recombines TRBV10-3 with TRBJ1-4; the D gene is possibly TRBD1 (5 bases). This CDR3 is built from 16 residues. The germline gives CDR1 ENHRY, CDR2 SYGVKD. CDR3 in DNA: TGTGCCATCAGTGGAACGGGGGGAACAACTAGTGAAAAACTGTTTTTT. As protein: CAISGTGGTTSEKLFF.

V and J are TRBV7-9 and TRBJ2-5, with 7 bases identical to TRBD2. This CDR3 contains 16 residues. V shed 5 bases, J shed 1 base, and the junction held 10 bases outside the gene matches. Looked up from germline, CDR1 is SEHNR and CDR2 is FQNEAQ (reference sequence). Written as DNA, the CDR3 is TGTGCCAGCAGCCGCTCCGGGGGAGGGGCCCAAGAGACCCAGTACTTC. Translated: CASSRSGGGAQETQYF.

The rearrangement links TRBV7-9 to TRBJ2-1; D uncertain. Trimming cost V 5 bases and J 9 bases, with 17 bases left between them. Looked up from germline, CDR1 is SEHNR and CDR2 is FQNEAQ (reference sequence). The CDR3 is 14 amino acids. The CDR3 coding sequence is TGTGCCAGCAGCGCAGAAGGTGAACGAACTGAGCAGTTCTTC. This translates into CASSAEGERTEQFF.

The J gene is TRBJ2-5, the V gene TRBV27, with TRBD2 as a possible D gene (7 bases). Trimming shortened V by 6 bases and J by 4 bases, and 15 bases separated the two germline ends. This CDR3 has 14 amino acids. Germline V gene data show CDR1 as MNHEY and CDR2 as SMNVEV (reference sequence). Written as DNA, the CDR3 is TGTGCCAGCAGCCCCTGGGGAGGGGGAGAGACCCAGTACTTC. This translates into CASSPWGGGETQYF.